This T cell receptor (beta chain) was sequenced during a study of CD8+CD57+ T cells in acquired aplastic anemia. Study summary: CD4+ and CD8+ cells, once sorted, gave DNA averaging approximately 3.3 ug. Roughly 10.8 million reads were obtained on average for healthy donor CD4+ cells. Study-wide points: Overlap between patients and controls comprised 25 to 30 CD8+ CDR3 sequences. CD8+ Simpson's diversity did not differ significantly between patients and controls.

Remarks on this clonotype: The target antigen is unknown.

Genomic DNA served as template for TCR beta VDJ and CDR3 profiling. Each CDR3 protein gets one entry after TCRdb re-called the reads with MiXCR. Of about 68,000 distinct CDR3 sequences listed, 45% to 60% are singletons. This CDR3 is built from 11 residues. Germline V gene lookup returns CDR1 SEHNR and CDR2 FQNEAQ (reference sequence). With 1 base removed from V and 9 bases from J, the gap between germline ends came to 4 bases. The sequenced sample consisted of sorted CD4+, CD8+, or CD8+CD57+ T cells (not recorded which) from PBMCs. V usage is TRBV7-9 and J usage is TRBJ2-1, with D uncertain. The TCR comes from a human donor in good health, serving as a control. DNA for the CDR3: TGTGCCAGCAGCTTAGTTGGTGAGCAGTTCTTC. As protein: CASSLVGEQFF.